A selection of T cell receptor beta chains follows, all from one sample in a study of control samples from healthy donors and cancer patients. Clones were sequenced by immunoSEQ multiplex PCR, and TCRdb holds only the in-frame ones, with some missing. The sample has about 130,000 clones, approximately 92% seen once; the top ten hold 0.55% to 0.65%. The source material was PBMCs. These receptors came from a man aged 80 or over with head and neck cancer. Both conserved end residues are part of each CDR3. A D gene is named only where the DNA matches it firmly. Rows may omit the clone size; those that give it use once, few, many or a size class.

v_call,d_call,clone_size,j_call,cdr3_nt,cdr3_aa
TRBV19,NA,few,TRBJ1-2,TGTGCCAGTAGTTACAGGGCTCAGCATGGCTACACCTTC,CASSYRAQHGYTF
TRBV7-9,TRBD1,NA,TRBJ2-7,TGTGCCAGCAGCCGGACAGGGAACGACGAGCAGTACTTC,CASSRTGNDEQYF
TRBV5-4,TRBD1,NA,TRBJ1-2,TGTGCCAGCAGCCTGTACCCGACAGGGGGCTATGGCTACACCTTC,CASSLYPTGGYGYTF
TRBV27,NA,NA,TRBJ2-7,TGTGCCAGCTCCGAGCGACCCTTCTACGAGCAGTACTTC,CASSERPFYEQYF
TRBV5-1,TRBD2,NA,TRBJ2-5,TGCGCCAGCAGTGTGACTAGCGGGAGCGAGACCCAGTACTTC,CASSVTSGSETQYF
TRBV2,NA,NA,TRBJ2-7,TGTGCCAGCAGTGTCGGGGCGAACCTCCAGCAGTACTTC,CASSVGANLQQYF
TRBV12-3/TRBV12-4,NA,NA,TRBJ2-1,TGTGCCAGCAGTTACCGAGGTGAGCAGTTCTTC,CASSYRGEQFF
TRBV6-2/TRBV6-3,TRBD1,NA,TRBJ1-4,TGTGCCAGCAGTTACCACTCGCGGTCGGTCCAGGGGGCTAATGAAAAACTGTTTTTT,CASSYHSRSVQGANEKLFF
TRBV29-1,NA,once,TRBJ1-1,TGCAGCGCCATCCTTGGACCCACTGAAGCTTTCTTT,CSAILGPTEAFF
TRBV5-1,NA,NA,TRBJ1-2,TGCGCCAGCAGCCCCCAGGGGCTCATGGAAGGCTACACCTTC,CASSPQGLMEGYTF
TRBV29-1,TRBD1,NA,TRBJ1-2,TGCAGCGTTGCCACAGGGGGCCCGGGCTATGGCTACACCTTC,CSVATGGPGYGYTF
TRBV4-3,NA,NA,TRBJ2-1,TGCGCCAGCAGCCAAGATCTCCTGCCCGGCCTCTCCAATGAGCAGTTCTTC,CASSQDLLPGLSNEQFF
TRBV7-9,NA,NA,TRBJ2-7,TGTGCCAGCAGCTCGAGCCCGGGGACTGGTTCCTACGAGCAGTACTTC,CASSSSPGTGSYEQYF